This T cell receptor beta chain comes out of a study of blood T cell repertoires in COVID-19. Study-wide context: Donors in the United States, Italy and Spain gave samples during acute or convalescent COVID-19. In each case, the material was cDNA or gDNA derived from T cells, B-cell-depleted T cells, or PBMCs.

Authors' methods: Using reference gene primer amplification, nucleated cell counts were estimated. TCRdb's table, derived via immunoSEQ multiplex PCR, lists solely in-frame clones and lacks some. That table supplies the V and J calls and clone size; D and trimming were determined from the DNA. This repertoire shows 150,000 to 200,000 clones, around nine tenths found once; its top ten account for roughly 0.57%. V was clipped by 4 bases and J by 7 bases; unmatched bases: 6. Germline assignment: CDR1 SGHRS and CDR2 YFSETQ. The CDR3 consists of 16 residues. This chain connects TRBV5-1 to TRBJ1-6; 12 bases map to TRBD1. The origin of this receptor is a man aged 55 to 70 with COVID-19, enrolled during active disease. The sample taken for sequencing was peripheral blood. CDR3 DNA: TGCGCCAGCAGCCCCGGGGGACAGGGGGCAAATTCACCCCTCCACTTT. Translating it yields CASSPGGQGANSPLHF.